The present T cell receptor (beta chain) was sequenced within a study of post-analysis software for immune sequencing data. Study-wide context: Patients had relapsing-remitting, secondary progressive or progressive-relapsing multiple sclerosis; some lacked subtype.

Unique molecular identifiers tagged the TCR beta cDNA libraries. T cells numbering about 0.85 to 10 million yielded around 500,000 cDNA molecules. TCRdb fed the PCR reads into MiXCR, producing one record per CDR3 protein. The data hold roughly 580,000 distinct CDR3 sequences, with about 44% observed a single time. About this clonotype itself: The antigen is unknown.

Study results and limitations: Patients had higher frequencies than controls of five TRBV segments, including TRBV5-6, TRBV5-1 and TRBV20-1. Compared with controls, patients showed significantly lower normalized Chao1 diversity. When the samples were clustered directly with F measure, those that had been prepared in the same batch showed strong co-clustering.

The CDR3 has 11 residues. The V end was cut by 7 bases, the J end by 3 bases, with 10 bases between. The germline gives CDR1 DFQATT, CDR2 SNEGSKA (reference sequence). The material sequenced was blood. The source of this sequence is a girl aged 5 to 17 with multiple sclerosis. The chain is built from TRBV20-1 and TRBJ2-7; D remains ambiguous. CDR3 DNA: TGCAGTGTGGGCGGAAACTACGAGCAGTACTTC. Translation: CSVGGNYEQYF.